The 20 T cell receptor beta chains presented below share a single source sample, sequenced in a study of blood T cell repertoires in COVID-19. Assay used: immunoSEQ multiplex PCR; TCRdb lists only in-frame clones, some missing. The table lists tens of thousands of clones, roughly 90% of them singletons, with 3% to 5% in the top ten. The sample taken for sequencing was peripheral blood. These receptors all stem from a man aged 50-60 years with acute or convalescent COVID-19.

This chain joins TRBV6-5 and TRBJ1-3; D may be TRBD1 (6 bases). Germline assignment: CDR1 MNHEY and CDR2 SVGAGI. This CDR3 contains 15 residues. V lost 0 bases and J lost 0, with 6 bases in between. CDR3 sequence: CASSYSQGSGNTIYF. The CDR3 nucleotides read TGTGCCAGCAGTTACTCACAGGGCTCTGGAAACACCATATATTTT.

CDR3 DNA sequence: TGCAGCGCCGGTTGGGACATCCCACCCAATGAGCAGTTCTTC. Amino acid sequence: CSAGWDIPPNEQFF. The J gene is TRBJ2-1, the V gene TRBV29-1; perhaps TRBD1 as D (6 bases). Trimming left V 7 bases short and J 6 bases short, with 19 bases between. Germline V gene lookup returns CDR1 SQVTM and CDR2 ANQGSEA. The CDR3 sequence is 14 residues long.

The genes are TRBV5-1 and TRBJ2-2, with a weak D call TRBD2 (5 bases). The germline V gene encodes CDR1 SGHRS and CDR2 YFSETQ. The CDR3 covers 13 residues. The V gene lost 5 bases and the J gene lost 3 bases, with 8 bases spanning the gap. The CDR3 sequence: CASSGGYTGELFF. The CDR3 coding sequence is TGCGCCAGCAGTGGAGGCTACACCGGGGAGCTGTTTTTT.

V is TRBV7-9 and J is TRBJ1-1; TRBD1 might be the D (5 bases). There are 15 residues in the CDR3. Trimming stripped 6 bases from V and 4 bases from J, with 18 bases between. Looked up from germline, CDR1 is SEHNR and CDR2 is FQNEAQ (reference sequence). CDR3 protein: CASRRVAGQGTEAFF. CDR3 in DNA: TGTGCCAGCAGAAGAGTCGCCGGGCAGGGCACTGAAGCTTTCTTT.

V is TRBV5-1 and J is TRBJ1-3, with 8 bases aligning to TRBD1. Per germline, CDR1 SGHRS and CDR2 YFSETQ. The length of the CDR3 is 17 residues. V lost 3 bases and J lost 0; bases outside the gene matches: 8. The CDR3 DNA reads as TGCGCCAGCAGCTCCCGGACAGGGTATAGCTCTGGAAACACCATATATTTT. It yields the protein CASSSRTGYSSGNTIYF.

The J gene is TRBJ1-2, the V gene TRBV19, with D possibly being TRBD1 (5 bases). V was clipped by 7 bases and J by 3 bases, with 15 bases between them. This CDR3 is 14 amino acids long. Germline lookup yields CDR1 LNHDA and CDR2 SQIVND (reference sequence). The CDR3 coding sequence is TGTGCCAGTAATCTAGGTCGGGGGTACTATGGCTACACCTTC. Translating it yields CASNLGRGYYGYTF.

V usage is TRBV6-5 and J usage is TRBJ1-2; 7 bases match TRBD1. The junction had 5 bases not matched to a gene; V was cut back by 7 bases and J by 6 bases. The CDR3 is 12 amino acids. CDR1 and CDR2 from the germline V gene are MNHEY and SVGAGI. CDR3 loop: CASTRGRNGYTF. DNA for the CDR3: TGTGCCAGCACAAGGGGGCGGAATGGCTACACCTTC.

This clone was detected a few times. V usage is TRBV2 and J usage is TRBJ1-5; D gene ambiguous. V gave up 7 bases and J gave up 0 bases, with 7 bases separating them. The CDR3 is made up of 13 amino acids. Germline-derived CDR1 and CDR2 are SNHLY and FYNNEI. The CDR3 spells CASKADSNQPQHF. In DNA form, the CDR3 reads TGTGCCAGCAAAGCGGATAGCAATCAGCCCCAGCATTTT. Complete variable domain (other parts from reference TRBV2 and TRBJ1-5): EPEVTQTPSHQVTQMGQEVILRCVPISNHLYFYWYRQILGQKVEFLVSFYNNEISEKSEIFDDQFSVERPDGSNFTLKIRSTKLEDSAMYFCASKADSNQPQHFGDGTRLSIL.

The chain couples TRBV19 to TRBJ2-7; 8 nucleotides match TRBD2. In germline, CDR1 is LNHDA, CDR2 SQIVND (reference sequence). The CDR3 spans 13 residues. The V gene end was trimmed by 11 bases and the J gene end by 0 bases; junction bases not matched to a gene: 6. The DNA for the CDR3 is TGTGCCCCCCGGGAGGGTTTCTCCTACGAGCAGTACTTC. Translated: CAPREGFSYEQYF.

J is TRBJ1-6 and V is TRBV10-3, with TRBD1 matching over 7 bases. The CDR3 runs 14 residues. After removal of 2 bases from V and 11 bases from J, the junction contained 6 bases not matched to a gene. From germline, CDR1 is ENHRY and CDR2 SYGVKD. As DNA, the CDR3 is TGTGCCATCAGTGAGCGACAGGGTGATACACCCCTCCACTTT. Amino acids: CAISERQGDTPLHF.

The chain's CDR3 is CASSSPGRFRDEQFF. The CDR3 bases are TGTGCCAGCAGCTCCCCCGGTCGGTTCCGGGATGAGCAGTTCTTC. This rearrangement joins TRBV5-4 to TRBJ2-1; no clear D gene. Trimming pared 3 bases from V and 8 bases from J, leaving 18 bases between. Germline-derived CDR1 and CDR2 are SGHNT and YYREEE (reference sequence). This CDR3 is 15 amino acids long.

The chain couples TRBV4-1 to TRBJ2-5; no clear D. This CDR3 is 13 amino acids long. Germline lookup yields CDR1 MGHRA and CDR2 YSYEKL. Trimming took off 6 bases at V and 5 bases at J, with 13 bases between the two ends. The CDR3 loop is CASSPGSVETQYF. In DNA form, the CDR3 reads TGCGCCAGCAGTCCAGGATCGGTGGAGACCCAGTACTTC.

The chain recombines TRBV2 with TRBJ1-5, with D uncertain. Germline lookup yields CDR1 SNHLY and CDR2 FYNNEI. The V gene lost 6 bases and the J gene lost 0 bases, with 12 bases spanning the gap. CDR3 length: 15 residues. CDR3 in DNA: TGTGCCAGCAGCGCCGACAAAGGTAGCAATCAGCCCCAGCATTTT. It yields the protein CASSADKGSNQPQHF.

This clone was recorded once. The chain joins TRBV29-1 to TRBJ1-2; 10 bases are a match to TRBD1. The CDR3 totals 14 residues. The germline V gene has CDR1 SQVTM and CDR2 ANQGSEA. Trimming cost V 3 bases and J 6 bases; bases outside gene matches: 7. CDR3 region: CSVETGGRINGYTF. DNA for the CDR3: TGCAGCGTTGAGACAGGGGGCAGGATCAATGGCTACACCTTC.

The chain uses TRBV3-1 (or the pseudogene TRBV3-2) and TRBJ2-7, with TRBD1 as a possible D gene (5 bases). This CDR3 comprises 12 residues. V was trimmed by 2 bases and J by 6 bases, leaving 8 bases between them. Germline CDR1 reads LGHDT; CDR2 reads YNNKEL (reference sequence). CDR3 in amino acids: CASSQFRGEQYF. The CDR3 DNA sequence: TGTGCCAGCAGCCAATTTAGGGGCGAGCAGTACTTC.

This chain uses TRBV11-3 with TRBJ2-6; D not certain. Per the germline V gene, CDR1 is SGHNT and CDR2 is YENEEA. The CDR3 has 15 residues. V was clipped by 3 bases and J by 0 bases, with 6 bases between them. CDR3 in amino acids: CASSFQISGANVLTF. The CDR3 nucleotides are TGTGCCAGCAGCTTCCAGATCTCTGGGGCCAACGTCCTGACTTTC.

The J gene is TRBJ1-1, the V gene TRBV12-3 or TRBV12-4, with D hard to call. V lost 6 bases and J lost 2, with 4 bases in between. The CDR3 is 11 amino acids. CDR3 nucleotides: TGTGCCAGCAGGTATAACACTGAAGCTTTCTTT. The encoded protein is CASRYNTEAFF.

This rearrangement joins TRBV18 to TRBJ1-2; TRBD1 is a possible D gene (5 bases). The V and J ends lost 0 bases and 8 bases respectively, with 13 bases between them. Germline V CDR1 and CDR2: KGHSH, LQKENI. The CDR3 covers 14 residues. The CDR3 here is CASSPPISGQGYTF. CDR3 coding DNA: TGTGCCAGCTCACCACCGATATCAGGGCAAGGCTACACCTTC.

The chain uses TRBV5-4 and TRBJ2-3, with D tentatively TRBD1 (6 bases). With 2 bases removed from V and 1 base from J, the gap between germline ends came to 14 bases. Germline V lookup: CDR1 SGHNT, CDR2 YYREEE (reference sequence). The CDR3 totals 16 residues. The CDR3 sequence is CASSLGGTSGTDTQYF. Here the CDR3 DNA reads TGTGCCAGCAGCTTAGGGGGTACCTCTGGCACAGATACGCAGTATTTT. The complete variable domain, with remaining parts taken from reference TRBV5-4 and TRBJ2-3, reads ETGVTQSPTHLIKTRGQQVTLRCSSQSGHNTVSWYQQALGQGPQFIFQYYREEENGRGNFPPRFSGLQFPNYSSELNVNALELDDSALYLCASSLGGTSGTDTQYFGPGTRLTVL.

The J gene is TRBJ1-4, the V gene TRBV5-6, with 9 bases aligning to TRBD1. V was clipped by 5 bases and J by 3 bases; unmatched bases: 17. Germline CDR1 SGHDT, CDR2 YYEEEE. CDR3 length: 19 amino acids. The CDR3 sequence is CASSYSRDRASGANEKLFF. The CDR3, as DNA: TGTGCCAGCAGTTATTCGCGGGACAGGGCGTCAGGTGCTAATGAAAAACTGTTTTTT.